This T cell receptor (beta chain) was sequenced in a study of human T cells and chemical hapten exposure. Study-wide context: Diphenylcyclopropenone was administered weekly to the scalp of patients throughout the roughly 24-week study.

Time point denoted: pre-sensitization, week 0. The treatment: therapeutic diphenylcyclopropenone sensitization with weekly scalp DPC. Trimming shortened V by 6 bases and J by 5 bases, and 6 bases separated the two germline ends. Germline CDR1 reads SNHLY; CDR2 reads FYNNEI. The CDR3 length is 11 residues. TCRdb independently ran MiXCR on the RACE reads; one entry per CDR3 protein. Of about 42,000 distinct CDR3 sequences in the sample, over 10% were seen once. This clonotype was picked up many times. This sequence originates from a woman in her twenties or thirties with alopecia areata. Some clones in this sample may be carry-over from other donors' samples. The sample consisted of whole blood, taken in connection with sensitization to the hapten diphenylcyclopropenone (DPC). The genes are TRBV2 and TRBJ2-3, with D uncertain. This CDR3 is CASRRRDTQYF. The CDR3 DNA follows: TGTGCCAGCAGGAGACGAGATACGCAGTATTTT.